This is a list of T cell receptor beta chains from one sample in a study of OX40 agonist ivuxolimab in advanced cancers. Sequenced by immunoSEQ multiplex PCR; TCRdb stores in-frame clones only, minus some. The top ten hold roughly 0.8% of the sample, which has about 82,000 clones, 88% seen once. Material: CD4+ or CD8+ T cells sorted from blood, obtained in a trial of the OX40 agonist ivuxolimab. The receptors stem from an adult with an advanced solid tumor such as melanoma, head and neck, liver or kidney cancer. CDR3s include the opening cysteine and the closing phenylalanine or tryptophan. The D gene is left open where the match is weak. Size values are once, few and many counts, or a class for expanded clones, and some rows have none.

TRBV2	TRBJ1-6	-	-	TGTGCCAGCTCGGAGCAGGGTATCTATAATTCACCCCTCCACTTT	CASSEQGIYNSPLHF
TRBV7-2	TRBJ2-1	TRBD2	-	TGTGCCAGCAGCTCAGGACTAGCTGGTTACAATGAGCAGTTCTTC	CASSSGLAGYNEQFF
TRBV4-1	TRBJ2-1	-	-	TGCGCCAGCAGCCAAGAGACTATCTCCTACAATGAGCAGTTCTTC	CASSQETISYNEQFF
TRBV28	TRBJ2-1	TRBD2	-	TGTGCCAGCTCCCCCGCACTAGCGATTCCCTACAATGAGCAGTTCTTC	CASSPALAIPYNEQFF
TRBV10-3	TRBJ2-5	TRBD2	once	TGTGCCATCGGAGTAGCGGGAGAAGAGACCCAGTACTTC	CAIGVAGEETQYF
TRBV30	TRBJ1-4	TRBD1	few	TGTGCCTGGAGTCAGACAGGGAGTGAAAAACTGTTTTTT	CAWSQTGSEKLFF
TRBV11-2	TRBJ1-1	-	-	TGTGCCAGCAGTACGGACATGAACACTGAAGCTTTCTTT	CASSTDMNTEAFF
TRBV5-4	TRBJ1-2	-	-	TGTGCCAGCAGCTTGGCACAAGACTATGGCTACACCTTC	CASSLAQDYGYTF
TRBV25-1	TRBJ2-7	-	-	TGTGCCAGCAGTTATGACAGTTACGAGCAGTACTTC	CASSYDSYEQYF
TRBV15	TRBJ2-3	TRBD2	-	TGTGCCACCAGCAGAGATTTCGCGGGAGGAGATACGCAGTATTTT	CATSRDFAGGDTQYF
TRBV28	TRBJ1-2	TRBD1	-	TGTGCCAGCAGTCCACGGGACAGGCCTTACTATGGCTACACCTTC	CASSPRDRPYYGYTF
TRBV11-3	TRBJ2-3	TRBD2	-	TGTGCCAGCAGCTTAGGGCCTAGCGGGAGGGATACGCAGTATTTT	CASSLGPSGRDTQYF
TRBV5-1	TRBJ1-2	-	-	TGCGCCAGCAGCTCCTCTCTAGGGGGTCAGGGTGGCTACACCTTC	CASSSSLGGQGGYTF
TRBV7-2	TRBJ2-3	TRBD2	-	TGTGCCAGCAGCTTAGCTGGTAGCGGGAGTAGCACAGATACGCAGTATTTT	CASSLAGSGSSTDTQYF
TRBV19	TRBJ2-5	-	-	TGTGCCAGTAGTAAAGGCGGTGGGCAAGAGACCCAGTACTTC	CASSKGGGQETQYF
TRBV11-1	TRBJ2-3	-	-	TGTGCCAGCAGCTTACAGCGATACGCATCATTGTATACGCAGTATTTT	CASSLQRYASLYTQYF
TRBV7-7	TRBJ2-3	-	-	TGTGCTAGCAGCTTAGGGGTAGCGGCTAGCACAGATACGCAGTATTTT	CASSLGVAASTDTQYF
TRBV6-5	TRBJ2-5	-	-	TGTGCCAGCAGCGATACCGGTCCGGGTCAAGAGACCCAGTACTTC	CASSDTGPGQETQYF
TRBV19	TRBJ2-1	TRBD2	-	TGTGCCAGTAGTGGGACTAGCCTCTGGAGCTCCTACAATGAGCAGTTCTTC	CASSGTSLWSSYNEQFF
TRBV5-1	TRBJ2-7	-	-	TGCGCCAGCAGCGGGGATTGGGGAGGACTCTACGAGCAGTACTTC	CASSGDWGGLYEQYF
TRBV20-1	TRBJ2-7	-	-	TGCAGTGCTAGACGGGAGTACGAGCAGTACTTC	CSARREYEQYF
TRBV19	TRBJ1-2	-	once	TGTGCCAGTAGTATGGCCCCCCCGCTTCCCGGTGGCTCCTACACCTTC	CASSMAPPLPGGSYTF
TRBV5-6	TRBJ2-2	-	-	TGTGCCAGCAGCTTGCGCGGGAACACCGGGGAGCTGTTTTTT	CASSLRGNTGELFF
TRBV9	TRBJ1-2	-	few	TGTGCCAGCAGCCCCGGGGGTGGCTATGGCTACACCTTC	CASSPGGGYGYTF
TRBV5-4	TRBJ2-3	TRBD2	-	TGTGCCAGCAGCTCGGGACTAGCGGGAGATACGCAGTATTTT	CASSSGLAGDTQYF
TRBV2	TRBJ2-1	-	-	TGTGCCAGCAGTCTCGGACACAATGAGCAGTTCTTC	CASSLGHNEQFF
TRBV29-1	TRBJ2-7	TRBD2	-	TGCAGCGTTGAACTTAGCGGGAGTTACGAGCAGTACTTC	CSVELSGSYEQYF
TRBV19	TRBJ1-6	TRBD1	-	TGTGCCAGTAGTATCACCCACAGGGGAACTTCACCCCTCCACTTT	CASSITHRGTSPLHF
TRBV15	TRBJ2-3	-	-	TGTGCCACCAGCAGAGATACCGGGGCAGATACGCAGTATTTT	CATSRDTGADTQYF
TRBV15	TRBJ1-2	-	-	TGTGCCACCAGCAGAGGGGGAATTGGGGGCTACACCTTC	CATSRGGIGGYTF
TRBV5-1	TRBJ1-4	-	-	TGCGCCAGCAGACGGGAGCCAACTAATGAAAAACTGTTTTTT	CASRREPTNEKLFF